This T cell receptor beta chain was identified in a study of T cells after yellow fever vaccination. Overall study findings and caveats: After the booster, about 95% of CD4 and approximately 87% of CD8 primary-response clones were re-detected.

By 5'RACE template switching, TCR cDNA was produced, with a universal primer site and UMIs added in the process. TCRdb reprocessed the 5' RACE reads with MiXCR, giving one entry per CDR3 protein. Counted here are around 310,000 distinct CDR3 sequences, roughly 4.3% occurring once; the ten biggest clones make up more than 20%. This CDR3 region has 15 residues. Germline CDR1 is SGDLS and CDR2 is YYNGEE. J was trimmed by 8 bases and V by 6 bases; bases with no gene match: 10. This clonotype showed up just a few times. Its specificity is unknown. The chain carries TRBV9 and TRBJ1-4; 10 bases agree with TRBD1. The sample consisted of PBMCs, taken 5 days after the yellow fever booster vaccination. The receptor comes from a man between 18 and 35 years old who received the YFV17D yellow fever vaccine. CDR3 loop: CASKSGTGVGEKLFF. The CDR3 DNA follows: TGTGCCAGCAAGTCAGGGACAGGGGTCGGCGAAAAACTGTTTTTT.